The 15 T cell receptor beta chains below were found in one sample sequenced in a study of control samples from healthy donors and cancer patients (dated by TCRdb to the early 2020s). The method was the immunoSEQ multiplex PCR assay. TCRdb holds this immuneACCESS table with in-frame rearrangements only. Some clones are missing; in checked studies, unresolved V genes explain under half, and the rest has no known cause. This sample holds 170,000 or so clones; nearly 90% were observed only once. 1.3% to 1.5% of the sample is held by the ten biggest clonotypes. Sequencing was carried out using blood. The source is a woman aged 45-65 years in good health.

This sequence joins TRBV6-5 and TRBJ2-6; D ambiguous. Germline V gives CDR1 MNHEY, CDR2 SVGAGI. Trimming cost V 0 bases and J 5 bases, with 8 bases left between them. The CDR3 is made up of 15 amino acids. The CDR3 loop is CASSYSNRWANVLTF. DNA for the CDR3: TGTGCCAGCAGTTACTCGAATAGATGGGCCAACGTCCTGACTTTC.

The chain combines TRBV20-1 with TRBJ1-5; D is unclear. The CDR3 extends over 14 amino acids. The germline V gene has CDR1 DFQATT and CDR2 SNEGSKA (reference sequence). Trimming pared 3 bases from V and 4 bases from J, leaving 13 bases between. CDR3: CSASLGSRNQPQHF. The CDR3 DNA reads as TGCAGTGCTAGTTTGGGCTCTCGGAATCAGCCCCAGCATTTT.

This chain connects TRBV5-1 to TRBJ2-3, with D possibly matching TRBD2 (6 bases). The germline CDR1 and CDR2 sequences are SGHRS and YFSETQ. This CDR3 contains 15 residues. Trimming pared 2 bases from V and 3 bases from J, leaving 13 bases between. CDR3 sequence reads: CASSFSGQGTDTQYF. The CDR3 DNA reads TGCGCCAGCAGCTTTAGCGGCCAAGGGACAGATACGCAGTATTTT.

The chain is built from TRBV9 and TRBJ2-2; D is unresolved. Looked up from germline, CDR1 is SGDLS and CDR2 is YYNGEE. V gave up 4 bases and J gave up 8 bases, with 9 bases separating them. This CDR3 region has 12 residues. CDR3 protein: CASSPSRGELFF. CDR3 bases: TGTGCCAGCAGCCCGTCGCGGGGGGAGCTGTTTTTT.

The chain couples TRBV7-3 to TRBJ2-1, with 7 nucleotides matching TRBD2. This CDR3 region has 17 residues. V dropped 4 bases and J dropped 8; count of bases not matched to a gene: 17. Germline assignment: CDR1 SGHTA and CDR2 FQGTGA. CDR3 nucleotides: TGTGCCAGCAGCTCCGAGCGGGATCATTGTTGGGGCTATGAGCAGTTCTTC. Translation gives CASSSERDHCWGYEQFF.

This rearrangement joins TRBV27 to TRBJ1-2; the match to TRBD1 covers 10 bases. CDR1 and CDR2 from the germline V gene are MNHEY and SMNVEV (reference sequence). The CDR3 consists of 16 residues. Germline trimming cut 4 bases from V and 6 bases from J; bases unmatched to any gene: 11. The CDR3 is CASSSIPRTGGDGYTF. The CDR3 DNA follows: TGTGCCAGCAGTTCAATACCTCGGACAGGGGGGGATGGCTACACCTTC.

The CDR3 DNA sequence: TGTGCCAGCAGCCGAGTGGGGTTCTACGAGCAGTACTTC. It is translated as CASSRVGFYEQYF. The chain recombines TRBV28 with TRBJ2-7; no definite D call. Trimming removed 6 bases from V and 3 bases from J, with 12 bases in between. The germline V gene encodes CDR1 MDHEN and CDR2 SYDVKM. This CDR3 contains 13 residues.

The rearrangement joins TRBV12-3 or TRBV12-4 to TRBJ2-2; D may be TRBD1 (6 bases). Trimming cost V 6 bases and J 8 bases, with 10 bases left between them. This CDR3 has 12 residues. CDR3 protein: CASRPTGGELFF. CDR3 in DNA: TGTGCCAGCAGGCCGACAGGTGGGGAGCTGTTTTTT.

The V gene is TRBV27, the J gene TRBJ1-2; 8 positions agree with TRBD1. CDR1 MNHEY and CDR2 SMNVEV come from the germline V gene (reference sequence). V lost 6 bases, J lost 8 bases, and 8 bases stayed unmatched. The CDR3 is 13 amino acids. The CDR3 nucleotides read TGTGCCAGCAGCCACGGACAGGGCGGCGGCTACACCTTC. Amino acids: CASSHGQGGGYTF.

The rearrangement uses TRBV7-2 and TRBJ2-1; D remains ambiguous. Germline CDR1 reads SGHTA; CDR2 reads FQGNSA. Trimming left V 5 bases short and J 3 bases short, with 17 bases between. CDR3 length: 16 amino acids. Here the CDR3 reads CASSRRETRDYNEQFF. CDR3 in DNA: TGTGCCAGCAGCCGCCGAGAGACAAGGGACTACAATGAGCAGTTCTTC.

The V call is TRBV27, the J call TRBJ1-6; possible D gene TRBD1, 6 bases. The germline CDR1 and CDR2 sequences are MNHEY and SMNVEV (reference sequence). V dropped 2 bases and J dropped 10 bases, with 12 bases sitting between them. This CDR3 region has 14 residues. The CDR3 region has the DNA TGTGCCAGCAGTTTAGAGGGGGTAGGCTCACCCCTCCACTTT. Protein product: CASSLEGVGSPLHF.

Concerning this clone: The sample holds other DNA sequences that translate to the same CDR3. The rearrangement joins TRBV20-1 to TRBJ2-5; tentative D call: TRBD2 (5 bases). V shed 6 bases and J shed 3 bases, with 5 bases lying between them. CDR1 is DFQATT and CDR2 is SNEGSKA in the germline V gene (reference sequence). This CDR3 is built from 10 residues. CDR3 loop: CSAEEETQYF. CDR3 coding DNA: TGCAGTGCGGAGGAAGAGACCCAGTACTTC.

J is TRBJ1-1 and V is TRBV5-1; TRBD1 agrees at 9 bases. Per the germline V gene, CDR1 is SGHRS and CDR2 is YFSETQ. V gave up 0 bases and J gave up 1 base; unmatched junction bases: 1. The CDR3 totals 15 residues. CDR3 region: CASSLGDRANTEAFF. The CDR3 bases are TGCGCCAGCAGCTTGGGGGACAGGGCGAACACTGAAGCTTTCTTT.

V gene TRBV13 combines with J gene TRBJ2-1; 10 bases line up with TRBD2. After removal of 7 bases from V and 7 bases from J, the junction contained 13 bases not matched to a gene. The germline CDR1 and CDR2 sequences are PRHDT and FYEKMQ (reference sequence). This CDR3 comprises 16 residues. The CDR3: CASTPQSGRAGNEQFF. CDR3 in DNA: TGTGCCAGCACCCCCCAAAGCGGGAGGGCCGGAAATGAGCAGTTCTTC.

The chain couples TRBV28 to TRBJ1-1; 7 bases are shared with TRBD1. J was trimmed by 4 bases and V by 2 bases; bases with no gene match: 4. This CDR3 has 14 residues. Germline CDR1 is MDHEN and CDR2 is SYDVKM. CDR3 bases: TGTGCCAGCAGTTTAAGACAGGGAGGCACTGAAGCTTTCTTT. Amino acid sequence: CASSLRQGGTEAFF.